This T cell receptor (beta chain) was observed in a study of T-cell memory formation after mild COVID-19 (dated by TCRdb to the early 2020s). Regarding the research as a whole: Most TCR sequence clusters were specific to one of the two donors. In two donors, T-cell clones that expanded and contracted after mild COVID-19 were followed by sequencing TCRalpha and TCRbeta repertoires longitudinally. Two young, previously healthy adult volunteers, one female and one male, were included in the cohort. The full study reports these points: Contracting CD4+ clones were found mainly in CM and EM memory subsets, while CD8+ clones were enriched in EMRA. Some responding clones were detected in pre-infection memory, suggesting pre-existing cross-reactive memory T cells joined the SARS-CoV-2 response. Only a couple of mild cases were covered in the study, and larger cohorts including severe cases with pre-infection samples were considered necessary. The second-wave clones that peaked on day 37 were not confirmed to be SARS-CoV-2 specific. Balanced CD4/CD8 phenotypes were observed for clones contracting from day 15 to 85, whereas a bias towards CD4+ was observed for a second wave of clones expanding from day 15 to 37.

Taken from cysteine to phenylalanine, the CDR3 has 15 residues. Just the 45-base CDR3 DNA is kept, in frame starting at base 1. The trim is 3 bases for V and 6 bases for J, with a gap of 17 bases between the germline ends. CDR1 and CDR2 were assigned from the germline V gene as KGHDR and SFDVKD. TCRdb records Illumina NovaSeq 6000 as the sequencer. TCRalpha and TCRbeta cDNA libraries were built by 5'RACE with constant-segment primers, adding sample barcodes and unique molecular identifiers. Trizol reagent was used to extract RNA from every sample. Libraries were amplified in two PCR steps, with a second sample barcode and Illumina TruSeq adapters added in the second step. Libraries were sequenced on an Illumina NovaSeq with 2 x 150 bp paired-end reads. The authors processed their data as follows. Demultiplexing of reads and collapsing into UMI-guided consensus sequences were performed with migec v1.2.7. With mixcr v2.1.11, UMI consensuses were aligned to TRA and TRB V and J templates and assembled into clonotypes. Expanded or contracted clonotypes were those called significant by both edgeR and NoisET, with noise models trained on biological replicates. For edgeR calls, a false discovery rate-adjusted p below 0.01 and a log2 fold-change threshold of 1 were applied. As an exploratory analysis of dynamics, max-normalized trajectories of the 1000 most abundant clonotypes were examined with PCA combined with hierarchical clustering. Separately sequenced CD4+ and CD8+ repertoires were used to assign the CD4 or CD8 phenotype of responding clones. TCRdb cleaned the public reads at Q25 with fastp, built clones with MiXCR and kept in-frame beta chains. CDR3 protein sequences are deduplicated, and each keeps its most common genes and DNA. TCRdb, not the original authors, processed these V and J calls. The sample records around 320,000 distinct CDR3 sequences, around 28% of which are singletons. Of the sample, about 13% is held by the ten largest clones.

Concerning this clonotype itself: Its antigen has not been determined. No much larger clone exists at a distance of one base, and base qualities are not known.

Ficoll-Paque density gradient centrifugation was the method used to isolate PBMCs. This TCR was recovered from an adult woman who had mild COVID-19 (a few samples of this study predate the infection). The sample titles of this study are shuffled in the database, so cell type and time point are left out; the donor was told from shared clones. Recombination connected TRBV24-1 to TRBJ2-7; TRBD2 is a weak D gene call, 5 bases matching. The sample consisted of PBMCs or a T cell subset sorted from them (not recorded which). The DNA reads TGTGCCACCAGTGATCGACGGACCCCTCGGGGCGAGCAGTACTTC. Its translation is CATSDRRTPRGEQYF.